These 17 T cell receptor beta chains were all obtained from the same sample, sequenced in a study of Graves' ophthalmopathy and Graves' hyperthyroidism. Transcripts of RNA were the source for amplifying TCR beta CDR3 regions. HTBI-primed first-round RT-PCR preceded second-round multiplex PCR. Using its own MiXCR run on the multiplex PCR reads, TCRdb lists one record per CDR3 protein. The table has around 660,000 distinct CDR3 sequences, under 50% seen once; the top ten hold around 3.3%. The sequencing input was peripheral blood. The receptors were sampled from an adult man with Graves' ophthalmopathy.

Turning to this clonotype: This CDR3 is missing its conserved last phenylalanine or tryptophan, likely due to a read error. The DNA is left out, because the CDR3 cannot be placed on it with certainty; the CDR3 is given as TCRdb lists it. The rearrangement links TRBV7-9 to TRBJ1-6; no check of the table's D call, TRBD1, against the DNA was made. Looked up from germline, CDR1 is SEHNR and CDR2 is FQNEAQ (reference sequence). The CDR3 spans 12 amino acids, including both terminal residues. The CDR3 is CASSLDSPGIHY.

V is TRBV15 and J is TRBJ2-3; D is uncertain. The CDR3 contains 16 residues. The V gene's germline CDR1 is LNHNV and CDR2 YYDKDF (reference sequence). The V and J ends lost 1 base and 2 bases respectively, with 13 bases between them. The CDR3 protein is CATSRGLAGPTDTQYF. The CDR3 DNA reads as TGTGCCACCAGCAGAGGATTGGCAGGCCCCACAGATACGCAGTATTTT.

The V call is TRBV7-2, the J call TRBJ2-5; TRBD1 agrees at 9 bases. Germline lookup yields CDR1 SGHTA and CDR2 FQGNSA. V trimming: 4 bases; J trimming: 7 bases; junction bases outside the gene matches: 7. The length of the CDR3 is 14 residues. The CDR3 DNA follows: TGTGCCAGCAGCTCCCCGGGACAGGGTGGGACCCAGTACTTC. It specifies CASSSPGQGGTQYF.

This clonotype was detected ten times or more. CDR3 loop: CASSEALQGSNQPQHF. The CDR3 DNA reads TGTGCCAGCAGTGAAGCGCTTCAGGGGAGCAATCAGCCCCAGCATTTT. The V and J genes are TRBV2 and TRBJ1-5; D may be TRBD1 (6 bases). With 0 bases removed from V and 1 base from J, the gap between germline ends came to 10 bases. CDR3 length: 16 residues. In germline, CDR1 is SNHLY, CDR2 FYNNEI.

This clonotype was counted many times. The J gene is TRBJ1-1, the V gene TRBV10-3; possibly TRBD1 for D (5 bases). Germline assignment: CDR1 ENHRY and CDR2 SYGVKD. This CDR3 contains 13 residues. Trimming cost V 10 bases and J 1 base, with 13 bases left between them. The CDR3 DNA reads as TGTGCCAGCGCAGGGACGGAGAACACTGAAGCTTTCTTT. Amino acids: CASAGTENTEAFF.

This chain joins TRBV29-1 and TRBJ1-2; D not resolved. CDR1 SQVTM and CDR2 ANQGSEA come from the germline V gene. The CDR3 covers 12 residues. Deletions cut 8 bases from V and 0 bases from J, with 10 bases between. The CDR3 here is CSQAPANYGYTF. DNA of the CDR3: TGCAGCCAAGCACCGGCTAACTATGGCTACACCTTC.

This clonotype was counted only a few times. This chain's CDR3 is CASSLAADITYEQYF. CDR3 DNA: TGCGCCAGCAGCTTGGCAGCGGACATAACCTACGAGCAGTACTTC. J is TRBJ2-7 and V is TRBV5-1, with D tentatively TRBD1 or TRBD2 (5 bases each). CDR1 and CDR2 from the germline V gene are SGHRS and YFSETQ. V shed 0 bases and J shed 2 bases, with 12 bases lying between them. The CDR3 is 15 residues long.

This clonotype was counted ten times or more. This sequence joins TRBV24-1 and TRBJ2-2, with TRBD2 as a possible D gene (5 bases). Germline V gene lookup returns CDR1 KGHDR and CDR2 SFDVKD. The CDR3 has 14 residues. The germline V and J ends were trimmed by 3 bases and 6 bases, with 10 bases remaining between them. The CDR3 DNA reads as TGTGCCACCAGTGATCCCCGAGGGCCCGGGGAGCTGTTTTTT. It is translated as CATSDPRGPGELFF.

V usage is TRBV5-1 and J usage is TRBJ1-5, with 8 nucleotides matching TRBD1. From germline, CDR1 is SGHRS and CDR2 YFSETQ. This CDR3 is built from 16 residues. V shed 3 bases, J shed 1 base, and the junction held 6 bases outside the gene matches. CDR3: CASSSGTGWSNQPQHF. The CDR3, as DNA: TGCGCCAGCAGCTCCGGGACAGGTTGGAGCAATCAGCCCCAGCATTTT.

This clonotype has ten or more counts. DNA of the CDR3: TGCAGCGTTGAAGGGGGTGATGGCTACACCTTC. Protein product: CSVEGGDGYTF. This chain uses TRBV29-1 with TRBJ1-2; no definite D call. The CDR3 runs to 11 residues. The V gene lost 1 base and the J gene lost 6 bases, with 6 bases spanning the gap. The germline gives CDR1 SQVTM, CDR2 ANQGSEA. Full variable domain (remainder filled in from reference TRBV29-1 and TRBJ1-2): SAVISQKPSRDICQRGTSLTIQCQVDSQVTMMFWYRQQPGQSLTLIATANQGSEATYESGFVIDKFPISRPNLTFSTLTVSNMSPEDSSIYLCSVEGGDGYTFGSGTRLTVV.

As regards this clonotype: A clone one base away is much larger, so this may be a read error. The chain combines TRBV7-2 with TRBJ1-2; TRBD1 matches 9 bases. Trimming removed 0 bases from V and 4 bases from J; junction bases left unmatched: 3. The V gene's germline CDR1 is SGHTA and CDR2 FQGNSA. There are 15 residues in the CDR3. Here the CDR3 DNA reads TGTGCCAGCAGCTTAGCGGGACAGGGAGTCTATGGCTACACCTTC. Protein sequence: CASSLAGQGVYGYTF. The whole variable domain, filled in from reference TRBV7-2 and TRBJ1-2, reads GAGVSQSPSNKVTEKGKDVELRCDPISGHTALYWYRQSLGQGLEFLIYFQGNSAPDKSGLPSDRFSAERTGGSVSTLTIQRTQQEDSAVYLCASSLAGQGVYGYTFGSGTRLTVV.

This clonotype has just a few counts. J is TRBJ2-5 and V is TRBV5-1; 10 bases fit TRBD2. From germline, CDR1 is SGHRS and CDR2 YFSETQ. V was pared by 2 bases and J by 4 bases, with 5 bases of the junction left unmatched. The CDR3 is made up of 15 amino acids. CDR3 protein: CASSFQSSGGETQYF. The CDR3 nucleotides are TGCGCCAGCAGCTTCCAATCTAGCGGGGGAGAGACCCAGTACTTC.

The gene calls are TRBV20-1 and TRBJ1-5; D possibly corresponds to TRBD1 (5 bases). This CDR3 spans 9 amino acids. The V gene lost 7 bases and the J gene lost 7 bases, with 5 bases spanning the gap. From germline, CDR1 is DFQATT and CDR2 SNEGSKA (reference sequence). Written as DNA, the CDR3 is TGCAGTGGGGGCCAGCCCCAGCATTTT. Its translation: CSGGQPQHF.

This clonotype was seen ten or more times. This rearrangement joins TRBV2 to TRBJ1-1; TRBD1 might be the D (5 bases). The CDR3 is made up of 13 amino acids. In germline, CDR1 is SNHLY, CDR2 FYNNEI. The CDR3 protein is CAWKDTRDTEAFF. The CDR3 nucleotides read TGTGCTTGGAAGGACACCCGGGACACTGAAGCTTTCTTT. The full variable domain, rest sourced from reference TRBV2 and TRBJ1-1, is EPEVTQTPSHQVTQMGQEVILRCVPISNHLYFYWYRQILGQKVEFLVSFYNNEISEKSEIFDDQFSVERPDGSNFTLKIRSTKLEDSAMYFCAWKDTRDTEAFFGQGTRLTVV.

Points on this clonotype: A much more abundant neighbour one base away suggests this may be a read error. Without the conserved terminal phenylalanine or tryptophan, this CDR3 likely stems from a read error. This chain's CDR3 is CASTAVGHQPQHL. Here the CDR3 DNA reads TGTGCCAGTACGGCCGTGGGGCATCAGCCCCAGCATCTT. The chain carries TRBV19 and TRBJ1-5, with D possibly matching TRBD1 (5 bases). V lost 7 bases to trimming and J lost 5 bases, with 12 bases between them. The CDR3 runs 13 residues. Germline CDR1 is LNHDA and CDR2 is SQIVND (reference sequence).

This clonotype occurred once. This sequence joins TRBV7-3 and TRBJ1-6, with TRBD1 matching 12 bases. After removal of 5 bases from V and 10 bases from J, the junction contained 6 bases not matched to a gene. The germline V gene encodes CDR1 SGHTA and CDR2 FQGTGA. The CDR3 totals 15 residues. DNA for the CDR3: TGTGCCAGCAGCGATAGAGGGACAGGGGGCTCACCCCTCCACTTT. Translation: CASSDRGTGGSPLHF.

V and J are TRBV12-5 and TRBJ2-7, with D tentatively TRBD2 (6 bases). Trimming stripped 6 bases from V and 5 bases from J, with 14 bases between. There are 13 residues in the CDR3. Per germline, CDR1 LGHNT and CDR2 FRNRAP. For the CDR3, the DNA is TGTGCTAGTGGACCCACGGGGGACGACGAGCAGTACTTC. Translation: CASGPTGDDEQYF.